This TCR beta chain was recorded in a study of T cell responses to AZD1222 COVID-19 vaccine. The assay was immunoSEQ multiplex PCR, and TCRdb's table has in-frame clones only and misses some. The repertoire holds more than 110,000 clones, with about 89% as singletons. The origin of this receptor is an adult in good health. Sequenced material: peripheral blood, taken on day 0 of AZD1222 vaccination.

In nucleotides, the CDR3 is TGTGCCAGCAGTTTAATCGGGACAGGGGAGAATGGCTACACCTTC. It codes for CASSLIGTGENGYTF. This chain links TRBV28 with TRBJ1-2; 10 bases align to TRBD1. The germline V gene has CDR1 MDHEN and CDR2 SYDVKM. This CDR3 spans 15 amino acids. V dropped 2 bases and J dropped 6; count of bases not matched to a gene: 6.